These 21 T cell receptor beta chains came from one sample sequenced in a study of radiotherapy plus CTLA-4 blockade in lung cancer. Generated by immunoSEQ multiplex PCR, the TCRdb table keeps only in-frame clones and is missing some. The sample consists of over 80,000 clones, roughly four fifths of them appearing once. The sequences come from peripheral blood, collected from a patient treated with radiotherapy plus ipilimumab. The origin of the receptors is a human donor with non-small cell lung cancer who had stable disease on radiotherapy plus ipilimumab.

The chain recombines TRBV27 with TRBJ1-6; no clear D gene. Per germline, CDR1 MNHEY and CDR2 SMNVEV (reference sequence). CDR3 size: 17 residues. The V end lost 5 bases, the J end lost 0 bases, and 14 bases lay between the germline ends. CDR3 nucleotide sequence: TGTGCCAGCAGTCCTCGGAGCGTTAGCTCCTATAATTCACCCCTCCACTTT. Translated: CASSPRSVSSYNSPLHF.

V and J are TRBV6-4 and TRBJ2-2; either TRBD1 or TRBD2 may fit D (5 bases each). This CDR3 is 14 amino acids long. V was clipped by 6 bases and J by 4 bases, with 12 bases between them. Germline-derived CDR1 and CDR2 are MRHNA and SNTAGT. This chain's CDR3 is CASSGDPSTGELFF. The CDR3 DNA follows: TGTGCCAGCAGCGGGGACCCGAGCACCGGGGAGCTGTTTTTT.

The J gene is TRBJ2-4, the V gene TRBV5-1; 7 nucleotides agree with TRBD1. Germline CDR1 reads SGHRS; CDR2 reads YFSETQ. The CDR3 runs 16 residues. The ends lost 4 bases at V and 9 bases at J; junction bases unmatched: 16. The CDR3 DNA sequence: TGCGCCAGCAGCCCATACTCGACAGGGACCTCGGGCATTCAGTACTTC. Its translation: CASSPYSTGTSGIQYF.

The chain employs TRBV6-5 and TRBJ2-3; TRBD1 aligns across 7 bases. Germline V lookup: CDR1 MNHEY, CDR2 SVGAGI. There are 14 residues in the CDR3. The junction had 3 bases not matched to a gene; V was cut back by 2 bases and J by 4 bases. DNA for the CDR3: TGTGCCAGCAGTTACCAAGGGACAGCAGATACGCAGTATTTT. This gives the protein CASSYQGTADTQYF.

This clone showed up just a few times. The genes are TRBV7-2 and TRBJ1-2; D is ambiguous. CDR3 length equals 13 residues. Trimming cost V 5 bases and J 2 bases, with 9 bases left between them. CDR1 and CDR2 from the germline V gene are SGHTA and FQGNSA. The CDR3 sequence is CASSIKGNYGYTF. CDR3 DNA: TGTGCCAGCAGCATAAAGGGAAACTATGGCTACACCTTC.

CDR3 region: CASKQGEGSDTQYF. As DNA, the CDR3 is TGTGCCAGCAAACAAGGGGAGGGATCGGATACGCAGTATTTT. The V gene is TRBV2, the J gene TRBJ2-3; TRBD2 matches at 7 bases. This CDR3 comprises 14 residues. Per germline, CDR1 SNHLY and CDR2 FYNNEI. V shed 7 bases, J shed 6 bases, and the junction held 10 bases outside the gene matches.

Here the CDR3 reads CASSQHSGYTDTQYF. As DNA, the CDR3 is TGTGCCAGCTCGCAGCATAGCGGCTACACAGATACGCAGTATTTT. The chain carries TRBV18 and TRBJ2-3, with D perhaps matching TRBD2 (6 bases). The CDR3 length is 15 residues. Trimming left V 6 bases short and J 2 bases short, with 15 bases between. Germline CDR1 reads KGHSH; CDR2 reads LQKENI.

The V gene is TRBV11-2, the J gene TRBJ2-4, with 12 nucleotides matching TRBD2. In germline, CDR1 is SGHAT, CDR2 FQNNGV. The CDR3 sequence is 19 residues long. V dropped 5 bases and J dropped 1; count of bases not matched to a gene: 12. The CDR3 spells CASSAPRASGRVAKNIQYF. CDR3 coding DNA: TGTGCCAGCAGCGCACCCCGGGCTAGCGGGAGGGTGGCCAAAAACATTCAGTACTTC.

The chain carries TRBV18 and TRBJ2-7, with TRBD1 matching over 10 bases. Germline trimming cut 2 bases from V and 0 bases from J; bases unmatched to any gene: 1. CDR3 length equals 15 residues. Germline assignment: CDR1 KGHSH and CDR2 LQKENI. This CDR3 is CASSPRTGGSYEQYF. CDR3 DNA: TGTGCCAGCTCACCAAGGACAGGGGGCTCCTACGAGCAGTACTTC.

The CDR3 DNA sequence: TGTGCCAGCAGTTTCAGGGACGAGCAGTACTTC. Protein: CASSFRDEQYF. The chain is built from TRBV28 and TRBJ2-5; maybe TRBD1 (5 bases). The end of the DNA aligns better with TRBJ2-7, so the J call may be wrong. The CDR3 extends over 11 amino acids. Germline values: CDR1 MDHEN, CDR2 SYDVKM.

The CDR3 loop is CSVDALRAPTPNEQFF. CDR3 bases: TGCAGCGTTGATGCCCTAAGGGCCCCGACGCCCAATGAGCAGTTCTTC. This rearrangement joins TRBV29-1 to TRBJ2-1; D is ambiguous. This CDR3 is built from 16 residues. Germline-derived CDR1 and CDR2 are SQVTM and ANQGSEA. V dropped 3 bases and J dropped 6 bases, with 21 bases sitting between them.

This rearrangement joins TRBV15 to TRBJ1-2; 12 bases line up with TRBD1. CDR3 size: 15 residues. CDR1 LNHNV and CDR2 YYDKDF come from the germline V gene (reference sequence). V shed 4 bases, J shed 7 bases, and the junction held 7 bases outside the gene matches. DNA of the CDR3: TGTGCCACCAGCATGAAAGGGACAGGGGGCGGTGGCTACACCTTC. Its translation: CATSMKGTGGGGYTF. The full variable domain, rest sourced from reference TRBV15 and TRBJ1-2, is DAMVIQNPRYQVTQFGKPVTLSCSQTLNHNVMYWYQQKSSQAPKLLFHYYDKDFNNEADTPDNFQSRRPNTSFCFLDIRSPGLGDTAMYLCATSMKGTGGGGYTFGSGTRLTVV.

The gene calls are TRBV6-5 and TRBJ2-3; 8 bases align to TRBD2. Germline-derived CDR1 and CDR2 are MNHEY and SVGAGI. This CDR3 comprises 14 residues. J lost 2 bases, V lost 6 bases, and 4 bases had no gene match. The CDR3 nucleotides are TGTGCCAGCAGCTTGGGACTAGACACAGATACGCAGTATTTT. It is translated as CASSLGLDTDTQYF.

J is TRBJ1-2 and V is TRBV7-9; 9 bases align to TRBD1. V gave up 5 bases and J gave up 7 bases; unmatched junction bases: 5. CDR3 length: 13 amino acids. Germline V gives CDR1 SEHNR, CDR2 FQNEAQ (reference sequence). CDR3 coding DNA: TGTGCCAGCAGCGGCGGGACAGGGACTGGCTACACCTTC. Its translation: CASSGGTGTGYTF. The entire variable domain, with the rest obtained from reference TRBV7-9 and TRBJ1-2, is as follows: DTGVSQNPRHKITKRGQNVTFRCDPISEHNRLYWYRQTLGQGPEFLTYFQNEAQLEKSRLLSDRFSAERPKGSFSTLEIQRTEQGDSAMYLCASSGGTGTGYTFGSGTRLTVV.

The chain couples TRBV28 to TRBJ2-7; no definite D call. The V end was cut by 3 bases, the J end by 3 bases, with 9 bases between. CDR3 length equals 13 residues. Germline CDR1 MDHEN, CDR2 SYDVKM. In DNA form, the CDR3 reads TGTGCCAGCAGTTTCCCCGTCCTCTACGAGCAGTACTTC. This gives the protein CASSFPVLYEQYF.

The V call is TRBV5-1, the J call TRBJ2-1; 9 nucleotides agree with TRBD2. This CDR3 has 17 amino acids. CDR1 and CDR2 (germline): SGHRS, YFSETQ. V lost 3 bases to trimming and J lost 10 bases; unmatched junction nucleotides: 17. The DNA for the CDR3 is TGCGCCAGCAGCTCCGCTATCGCGGGGGGGCGACCGGAGGAGCAGTTCTTC. Residues: CASSSAIAGGRPEEQFF.

Concerning this clone: The identical CDR3 is also encoded by other nucleotide sequences in the sample. The chain links TRBV5-1 to TRBJ2-7; D is perhaps TRBD1 or TRBD2 (5 bases each). Per the germline V gene, CDR1 is SGHRS and CDR2 is YFSETQ. The germline V and J ends were trimmed by 4 bases and 0 bases, with 11 bases remaining between them. This CDR3 spans 14 amino acids. This CDR3 is CASSRDGISYEQYF. The CDR3 nucleotides are TGCGCCAGCAGCCGGGACGGCATCTCCTACGAGCAGTACTTC.

The chain has TRBV6-6 and TRBJ2-7; 8 bases agree with TRBD1. Germline V CDR1 and CDR2: MNHNY, SVGAGI (reference sequence). The CDR3 is made up of 14 amino acids. J was trimmed by 4 bases and V by 7 bases; bases with no gene match: 9. The chain's CDR3 is CASKDTGGLYEQYF. CDR3 DNA sequence: TGTGCCAGCAAGGATACAGGGGGTCTATACGAGCAGTACTTC.

The chain uses TRBV11-2 and TRBJ2-7, with D uncertain. V dropped 5 bases and J dropped 0 bases, with 5 bases sitting between them. Germline CDR1 reads SGHAT; CDR2 reads FQNNGV. This CDR3 region has 12 residues. CDR3 sequence: CASSQISYEQYF. CDR3 DNA: TGTGCCAGCAGCCAAATCTCCTACGAGCAGTACTTC.

The chain recombines TRBV5-1 with TRBJ2-1; a weak D match, TRBD1 (6 bases). CDR1 SGHRS and CDR2 YFSETQ come from the germline V gene. The CDR3 has 13 residues. Trimming removed 8 bases at V and 9 bases at J, with 18 bases between. CDR3 in amino acids: CASQAQGMGEQFF. CDR3 DNA sequence: TGCGCCAGTCAAGCACAGGGTATGGGTGAGCAGTTCTTC.

The V and J genes are TRBV28 and TRBJ2-1; possible D gene TRBD1, 5 bases. CDR1 is MDHEN, CDR2 SYDVKM, per germline. The CDR3 loop spans 15 amino acids. V dropped 2 bases and J dropped 4 bases, with 12 bases sitting between them. CDR3 bases: TGTGCCAGCAGTTTACTGGGCAGGGCTTACAATGAGCAGTTCTTC. Its protein is CASSLLGRAYNEQFF.